This T cell receptor beta chain stems from a study of T-cell reconstitution after alpha-beta-depleted transplantation in children. Per the germline V gene, CDR1 is MNHEY and CDR2 is SVGAGI. The CDR3 has 13 residues. J lost 8 bases, V lost 2 bases, and 4 bases had no gene match. This clonotype was detected many times. Unique molecular identifiers tagged the TCRbeta library. From the PCR reads, TCRdb called clonotypes with MiXCR, one entry per CDR3 protein. The data contain around 400,000 distinct CDR3 sequences, around 21% of them seen just once; the ten biggest clones take up about 3.8%. This clonotype originated in a human donor who donated a stem cell graft to a child with acute myeloid leukemia. V and J are TRBV6-5 and TRBJ1-2; 8 positions match TRBD1. Material: PBMCs from the stem cell graft donor, obtained from the stem cell graft. The chain's CDR3 is CASSYGQGRGYTF. The DNA of the CDR3 is TGTGCCAGCAGTTACGGACAGGGTCGGGGCTACACCTTC.